The T cell receptor (beta chain) under discussion was sequenced for a study of T-cell reconstitution after alpha-beta-depleted transplantation in children (dated by TCRdb to about 2016). As for the study more broadly: T-cell immune reconstitution after TCRalphabeta/CD19-depleted allogeneic hematopoietic cell transplantation in children was quantitatively tracked in the study by means of TCR repertoire profiling. Beyond this particular receptor, the publication reports: In some patients, the high TCRbeta diversity seen at day 60 was put down to recipient T cells and intrathymic progenitors that had survived conditioning. About two months after transplant, the apparently early recovery of alphabetaT-cell counts reportedly depended on just several hundred clones that had expanded rapidly and came from non-depleted graft cells. Over subsequent months, a decline in hyperexpanded clone frequencies was noted, and after one year, T-cell counts and TCRbeta diversity were mostly ascribed to newly produced T cells.

The CDR3 sequence holds 17 residues, the cysteine and phenylalanine included. The sequence is cut down to CDR3 DNA, 51 bases in frame from base 1. The germline V gene encodes CDR1 SGHRS and CDR2 YFSETQ. Trimming removed 0 bases from V and 0 bases from J, leaving 13 bases between the germline ends. This clonotype was seen at least ten times. Its antigen target is currently unknown. Per-nucleotide qualities are absent, and no much larger clonotype sits a single base away. The library was generated by PCR. Sequencing was performed on an Illumina HiSeq 2500. To normalize quantification of the TCRbeta repertoire, the TCR libraries were built with molecular barcoding that relied on unique molecular identifiers. TCRdb handled the public reads itself, with Q25 trimming in fastp and clone calling in MiXCR, and kept productive beta chains. Each CDR3 protein appears once, grouped with its most common genes and DNA. The sample table lists around 450,000 distinct CDR3 sequences, over 9.5% of them with a count of one. Roughly 2.1% of the sample is held by the ten biggest clonotypes.

The treatment or condition label, as the study defines it: allogeneic hematopoietic cell transplantation with graft depleted of TCRalphabeta T cells and CD19 B cells. The children who served as transplant recipients had been given grafts of TCRalphabeta/CD19-depleted allogeneic hematopoietic cells. The receptor's source is a child aged 2 to 10 with inherited bone marrow failure, due to receive a stem cell transplant. The chain links TRBV5-1 with TRBJ2-1, with no confident D gene call. The sequencing here drew on PBMCs, taken before TCRalphabeta/CD19-depleted stem cell transplant. The CDR3 region reads CASSLDSRRNSYNEQFF. The nucleotide sequence reads TGCGCCAGCAGCTTGGACTCCCGTCGAAACTCCTACAATGAGCAGTTCTTC.